This T cell receptor beta chain was found in a study of shared clonotypes between healthy human individuals (dated by TCRdb to 2020 to 2022). With regard to the full study: Three men and a couple of women, aged 18 to 49 years, made up the cohort. Per donor, three plates each were used for CD4 naive and CD4 memory, two for CD8 naive, and one for CD8 memory. Blood TCR repertoires of five healthy adults were deeply sequenced to estimate repertoire size and the extent of clonotype sharing between individuals. To increase sequencing depth and limit assay-specific biases, TCR repertoire library preparation and sequencing were carried out by different laboratories using diverse techniques. Leukapheresis yielded between about 0.94 and 10 billion PBMCs per donor. What the authors observed across the whole study: Because the study included only a small number of donors, the genetic and exposure-history diversity represented was limited. Estimated clonotype richness was generally larger for naive than for memory subsets. Incomplete sequencing was indicated by rarefaction of sorted-subset datasets, despite the large sequencing depth. Across four donors, roughly 5% of naive CD4, more than 3% of naive CD8, roughly 2.2% of memory CD4, and over 0.35% of memory CD8 clonotypes were shared. Only blood was sampled, and tissue TCR repertoires likely differ from those in blood. Pairwise subsampling led to the expectation that sequencing depth would affect the degree of clonotype sharing among donors. Compared with non-shared clonotypes, clonotypes shared by all four sorted-subset donors had higher generation probabilities.

Spanning cysteine to phenylalanine, the CDR3 consists of 16 amino acids. Left in the record is the CDR3 DNA by itself, 48 bases read in frame from the first base. From the germline V gene (reference sequence), CDR1 is SEHNR and CDR2 is FQNEAQ. V lost 1 base and J lost 3 bases; the stretch between them is 13 bases long. TCR CDR3 regions were amplified from genomic DNA by multiplex PCR using the deep immunoSEQ assay. For each cell subset, the extracted genomic DNA was distributed evenly across all wells of several immunoSEQ 96-well plates, and each plate served as one replicate. For sorted subsets, approximately 200 ng of genomic DNA, equivalent to some 33,000 T cell genomes, went into each replicate PCR. Purified libraries were quantified with a Qubit 3.0 fluorometer, sized on a Bioanalyzer 2100, and re-quantified with the KAPA Library Quantification kit. Every immunoSEQ 96-well plate was sequenced on a separate single-read 150-cycle Illumina NextSeq 550 flow cell. In the paper's pipeline: The immunoSEQ output contained only junctional sequences without quality scores, so filtering could not match that applied to full-length reads. To assign V/J genes and CDR3, sequences were annotated against IMGT germline references using PyIR, a Python wrapper for IgBLAST v1.9. Any read was removed if the V/J assignment was weak (E-value above 1e-6), the CDR3 was missing, or the read contained stop codons, out-of-frame junctions, or ambiguous translated residues. V3J clonotypes were defined by identical inferred V gene, J gene, and CDR3 amino acid sequence. Percentage overlap between repertoires was calculated by dividing the number of shared unique clonotypes by the size of the smaller repertoire. RTK rarefaction, the Chao1 estimator, and Recon v2.1 estimates of unobserved clonotypes were used to assess repertoire richness. Generation probabilities were computed with OLGA for all TCRbeta clonotypes obtained by the gDNA method from four donors. The table was pulled from immuneACCESS by TCRdb, which kept in-frame rearrangements only. Such tables lose some clones; where checked, under half of the loss comes from unresolved V genes, and the rest has no known cause. Clone size and V and J calls were adopted from that table, with D and trimming inferred from the DNA. Here the sample has 1.6 million or so clones; about 96% occur a single time. Over 1% of the sample is held by the ten biggest clonotypes.

Comments on this clone: The clone's antigen remains unknown. No base-level quality is on record; no much larger clone is a single base apart.

The donors were healthy, HIV-negative adults who had no recently reported acute infections or vaccinations. All donors were Caucasian adults living in Nashville, Tennessee, USA. CD4+ T cells were enriched through magnetic negative selection, after which naive cells were positively selected on CD45RA and the remaining negative fraction served as the memory subset. Blood was collected by leukapheresis, and PBMCs were isolated by Ficoll-Histopaque density gradient centrifugation and then cryopreserved in liquid nitrogen vapor phase. Purity and quantity of every magnetically sorted T cell population were checked by analytical flow cytometry. Each sorted fraction had its genomic DNA isolated and then quantified by UV absorbance on a Nanodrop 2000c.

The receptor chain draws on TRBV7-9 and TRBJ2-1, with a tentative D gene TRBD2 over 6 matching bases. This TCR was sampled from a young man in good health. Sample: naive CD4+ T cells sorted from blood. This specimen's cell subset or site label, per the study, means: CD45RA+ positively selected. The CDR3 protein is CASSLGVAVYYNEQFF. The DNA sequence is given as TGTGCCAGCAGCTTAGGGGTAGCGGTCTACTACAATGAGCAGTTCTTC.